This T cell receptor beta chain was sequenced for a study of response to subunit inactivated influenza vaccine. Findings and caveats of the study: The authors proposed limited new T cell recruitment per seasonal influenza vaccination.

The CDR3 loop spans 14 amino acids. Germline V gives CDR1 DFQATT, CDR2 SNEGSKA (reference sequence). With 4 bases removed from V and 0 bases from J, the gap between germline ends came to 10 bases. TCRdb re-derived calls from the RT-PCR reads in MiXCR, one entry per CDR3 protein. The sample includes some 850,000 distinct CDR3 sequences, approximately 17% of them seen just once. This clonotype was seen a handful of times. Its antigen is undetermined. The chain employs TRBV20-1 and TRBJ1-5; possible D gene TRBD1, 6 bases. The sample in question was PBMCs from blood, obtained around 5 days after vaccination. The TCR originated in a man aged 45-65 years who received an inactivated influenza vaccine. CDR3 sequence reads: CSAIGGNSNQPQHF. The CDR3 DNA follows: TGCAGTGCTATAGGGGGTAATAGCAATCAGCCCCAGCATTTT.